A selection of T cell receptor beta chains follows, all from one sample in a study of radiotherapy plus CTLA-4 blockade in lung cancer. Using immunoSEQ multiplex PCR, the repertoire was profiled, and TCRdb retains in-frame clones only, with some absent. The data hold 55,000 to 65,000 clones, with over 65% observed a single time. The specimen was peripheral blood, collected from a patient treated with radiotherapy plus ipilimumab. These receptor sequences come from a human donor with non-small cell lung cancer who had a partial response to radiotherapy plus ipilimumab. The CDR3 runs from the conserved cysteine through the conserved F or W. Fields, in order: V gene, clone size, J gene, D gene, CDR3 length, CDR3 protein, CDR3 DNA. D genes are given only for firm matches. Size is stated for part of the rows, as once, few or many counts, or as a class when the clone is expanded.

>TRBV15|-|TRBJ1-4|-|14
CATSTNRESGKLFF
TGTGCCACCAGCACGAACAGGGAATCTGGGAAACTGTTTTTT
>TRBV7-2|-|TRBJ1-5|TRBD1|15
CASSTGGAGNQPQHF
TGTGCCAGCAGCACAGGGGGCGCGGGCAATCAGCCCCAGCATTTT
>TRBV5-6|-|TRBJ2-1|TRBD2|15
CASSPQRGSLGEQFF
TGTGCCAGCAGCCCGCAGCGGGGGAGCTTGGGTGAGCAGTTCTTC
>TRBV7-9|-|TRBJ2-1|TRBD1|17
CASRPRPGTGIYNEQFF
TGTGCCAGCAGGCCGAGACCCGGGACAGGGATCTACAATGAGCAGTTCTTC
>TRBV6-5|few|TRBJ1-1|-|11
CASIGGTEAFF
TGTGCCAGCATCGGGGGGACTGAAGCTTTCTTT
>TRBV5-4|-|TRBJ2-2|TRBD2|16
CASSFPLAANTGELFF
TGTGCCAGCAGCTTTCCCCTAGCGGCTAACACCGGGGAGCTGTTTTTT
>TRBV7-9|-|TRBJ2-7|TRBD1|14
CASSSQGAAYEQYF
TGTGCCAGCAGCTCCCAGGGGGCCGCCTACGAGCAGTACTTC
>TRBV19|-|TRBJ1-1|-|14
CASRQGRLNTEAFF
TGTGCCAGTAGACAGGGACGGTTGAACACTGAAGCTTTCTTT
>TRBV19|-|TRBJ1-3|-|15
CASSIKESSGNTIYF
TGTGCCAGTAGTATCAAAGAGAGCTCTGGAAACACCATATATTTT
>TRBV7-2|-|TRBJ2-3|-|15
CASSPGLEGADTQYF
TGTGCCAGCAGCCCCGGGCTAGAGGGCGCGGATACGCAGTATTTT
>TRBV9|-|TRBJ2-3|TRBD2|17
CASSVPRGGAITDTQYF
TGTGCCAGCAGCGTACCGCGCGGGGGGGCCATCACAGATACGCAGTATTTT
>TRBV28|-|TRBJ1-2|TRBD1|15
CASSFPGQGHYGYTF
TGTGCCAGCAGTTTTCCCGGACAGGGCCACTATGGCTACACCTTC
>TRBV4-3|-|TRBJ1-6|TRBD1|17
CASSQWWDRGPHSPLHF
TGCGCCAGCAGCCAGTGGTGGGACAGGGGGCCTCATTCACCCCTCCACTTT
>TRBV9|-|TRBJ2-3|TRBD2|19
CASSVKGLAGVTRTDTQYF
TGTGCCAGCAGCGTAAAGGGACTAGCGGGGGTTACCCGCACAGATACGCAGTATTTT
>TRBV19|few|TRBJ2-2|TRBD2|16
CASNPTSALGPGELFF
TGTGCCAGTAACCCGACTAGCGCGTTAGGGCCCGGGGAGCTGTTTTTT
>TRBV5-1|-|TRBJ2-7|-|12
CASSLVEYEQYF
TGCGCCAGCAGCTTGGTAGAATACGAGCAGTACTTC
>TRBV5-1|-|TRBJ2-1|-|17
CASSSKGAGGSYNEQFF
TGCGCCAGCAGCTCCAAAGGGGCCGGCGGCTCCTACAATGAGCAGTTCTTC
>TRBV5-1|-|TRBJ2-7|TRBD2|15
CASRTSGGSPYEQYF
TGCGCCAGCAGAACTAGCGGGGGGTCCCCCTACGAGCAGTACTTC
>TRBV5-5|-|TRBJ1-3|-|12
CASSLQGNTIYF
TGTGCCAGCAGCTTACAGGGAAACACCATATATTTT
>TRBV6-5|-|TRBJ1-2|TRBD1|11
CASSQPGQVTF
TGTGCCAGCAGTCAACCGGGACAGGTTACCTTC
>TRBV9|-|TRBJ2-3|-|12
CASSPGTDTQYF
TGTGCCAGCAGCCCGGGCACAGATACGCAGTATTTT
>TRBV5-8|-|TRBJ2-1|TRBD1|15
CASSFEGQQYNEQFF
TGTGCCAGCAGCTTTGAGGGACAGCAGTACAATGAGCAGTTCTTC
>TRBV11-2|-|TRBJ2-3|TRBD2|14
CASSPGLVTDTQYF
TGTGCCAGCAGCCCCGGACTAGTCACAGATACGCAGTATTTT
>TRBV2|-|TRBJ2-3|TRBD1|13
CASRDRGSDTQYF
TGTGCCAGCCGGGACAGGGGTTCCGATACGCAGTATTTT
>TRBV10-2|-|TRBJ2-1|TRBD1|15
CASSEQGAVYNEQFF
TGCGCCAGCAGTGAACAGGGGGCGGTCTACAATGAGCAGTTCTTC
>TRBV6-1|-|TRBJ1-5|-|15
CASRADTVSNQPQHF
TGTGCCAGCAGAGCTGACACTGTTAGCAATCAGCCCCAGCATTTT
>TRBV9|few|TRBJ1-2|TRBD1|15
CASSAGQGAGYGYTF
TGTGCCAGCAGCGCCGGACAGGGGGCCGGGTATGGCTACACCTTC
>TRBV5-6|-|TRBJ1-5|-|14
CASSSSSRIQPQHF
TGTGCCAGCAGTTCTTCCTCTAGGATTCAGCCCCAGCATTTT
>TRBV6-1|-|TRBJ1-1|-|14
CASSRGDSNTEAFF
TGTGCCAGCAGCCGAGGGGACTCGAACACTGAAGCTTTCTTT
>TRBV7-9|-|TRBJ2-7|-|13
CASSPPRYYEQYF
TGTGCCAGCAGCCCCCCCCGCTACTACGAGCAGTACTTC
>TRBV28|-|TRBJ2-3|TRBD2|16
CASSLGTSGLTDTQYF
TGTGCCAGCAGTCTCGGGACTAGCGGGCTCACAGATACGCAGTATTTT
>TRBV18|-|TRBJ1-1|TRBD1|15
CASSPDRGRSTEAFF
TGTGCCAGCTCACCAGACAGGGGGAGATCCACTGAAGCTTTCTTT
>TRBV11-2|-|TRBJ2-7|-|15
CASSLGRYRSYEQYF
TGTGCCAGCAGCTTAGGCAGGTACCGTTCCTACGAGCAGTACTTC
>TRBV10-3|-|TRBJ1-1|-|15
CAISERGGSSTEAFF
TGTGCCATCAGTGAGAGGGGAGGGTCGAGCACTGAAGCTTTCTTT
>TRBV5-1|-|TRBJ2-7|TRBD2|15
CASMAWTSGLGEQYF
TGCGCCAGCATGGCCTGGACTAGCGGGCTTGGCGAGCAGTACTTC
>TRBV28|-|TRBJ2-2|-|15
CASSRLVGGTGELFF
TGTGCCAGCAGCCGCCTAGTCGGAGGCACCGGGGAGCTGTTTTTT
>TRBV6-1|-|TRBJ2-7|-|13
CASNTRQGTEQYF
TGTGCCAGCAATACGCGGCAGGGCACCGAGCAGTACTTC
>TRBV6-1|-|TRBJ1-5|-|12
CASSRQNQPQHF
TGTGCCAGCAGTCGACAGAATCAGCCCCAGCATTTT
>TRBV5-4|-|TRBJ2-2|TRBD1|15
CASSTGTVGTGELFF
TGTGCCAGCAGCACAGGGACAGTCGGCACCGGGGAGCTGTTTTTT
>TRBV4-1|-|TRBJ2-2|TRBD1|17
CASSQGVRTGATGELFF
TGCGCCAGCAGCCAAGGTGTCCGGACAGGGGCAACCGGGGAGCTGTTTTTT
>TRBV9|once|TRBJ2-1|TRBD2|13
CASRSSGGDEQFF
TGTGCCAGCAGGAGTAGCGGGGGGGATGAGCAGTTCTTC
>TRBV7-9|-|TRBJ2-1|-|11
CASSFINEQFF
TGTGCCAGCAGCTTTATAAATGAGCAGTTCTTC
>TRBV5-6|-|TRBJ2-1|TRBD1|13
CASRRDRVVGQFF
TGTGCCAGCAGGCGGGACAGGGTGGTCGGGCAGTTCTTC
>TRBV7-9|-|TRBJ2-4|TRBD1|15
CASSLLTGDKNIQYF
TGTGCCAGCAGCTTGCTGACAGGGGACAAAAACATTCAGTACTTC
>TRBV30|-|TRBJ1-2|-|15
CAWSVISSGAGGYTF
TGTGCCTGGAGTGTTATCTCGTCAGGAGCGGGTGGCTACACCTTC